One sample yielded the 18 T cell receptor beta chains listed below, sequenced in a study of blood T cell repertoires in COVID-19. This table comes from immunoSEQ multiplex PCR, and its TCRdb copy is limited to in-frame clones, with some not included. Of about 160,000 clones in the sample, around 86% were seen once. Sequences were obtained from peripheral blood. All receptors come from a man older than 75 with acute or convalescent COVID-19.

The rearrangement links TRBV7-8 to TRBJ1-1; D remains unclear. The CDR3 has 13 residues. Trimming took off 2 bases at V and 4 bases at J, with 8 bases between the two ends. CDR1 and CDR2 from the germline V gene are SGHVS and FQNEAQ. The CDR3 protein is CASSLPPGTEAFF. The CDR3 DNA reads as TGTGCCAGCAGCTTACCTCCCGGCACTGAAGCTTTCTTT.

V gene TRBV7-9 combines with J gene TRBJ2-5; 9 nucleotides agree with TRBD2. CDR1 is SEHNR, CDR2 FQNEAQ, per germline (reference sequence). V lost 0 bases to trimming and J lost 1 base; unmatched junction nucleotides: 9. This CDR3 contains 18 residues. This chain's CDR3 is CASSLAAALLAGQETQYF. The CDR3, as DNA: TGTGCCAGCAGCTTAGCCGCCGCCCTACTAGCGGGCCAAGAGACCCAGTACTTC.

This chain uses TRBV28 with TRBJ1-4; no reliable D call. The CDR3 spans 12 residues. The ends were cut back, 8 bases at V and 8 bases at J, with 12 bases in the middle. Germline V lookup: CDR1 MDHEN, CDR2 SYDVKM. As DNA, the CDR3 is TGTGCCAGCTTGGGTTTGCGGGAAAAACTGTTTTTT. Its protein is CASLGLREKLFF.

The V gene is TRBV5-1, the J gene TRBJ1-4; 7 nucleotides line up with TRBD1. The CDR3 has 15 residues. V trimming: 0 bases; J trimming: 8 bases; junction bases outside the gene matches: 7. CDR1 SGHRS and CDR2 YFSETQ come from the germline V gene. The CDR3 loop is CASSLAGGGNEKLFF. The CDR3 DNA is TGCGCCAGCAGCTTGGCGGGAGGGGGCAACGAAAAACTGTTTTTT. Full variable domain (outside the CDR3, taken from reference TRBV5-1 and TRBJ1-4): KAGVTQTPRYLIKTRGQQVTLSCSPISGHRSVSWYQQTPGQGLQFLFEYFSETQRNKGNFPGRFSGRQFSNSRSEMNVSTLELGDSALYLCASSLAGGGNEKLFFGSGTQLSVL.

As DNA, the CDR3 is TGCGCCAGCAGCCAAGATGGCCAGGGGGATTTTCGAAAACTGTTTTTT. It specifies CASSQDGQGDFRKLFF. The chain is built from TRBV4-1 and TRBJ1-4; TRBD1 matches 7 bases. Per the germline V gene, CDR1 is MGHRA and CDR2 is YSYEKL. The CDR3 runs 16 residues. V trimming: 0 bases; J trimming: 10 bases; junction bases outside the gene matches: 11.

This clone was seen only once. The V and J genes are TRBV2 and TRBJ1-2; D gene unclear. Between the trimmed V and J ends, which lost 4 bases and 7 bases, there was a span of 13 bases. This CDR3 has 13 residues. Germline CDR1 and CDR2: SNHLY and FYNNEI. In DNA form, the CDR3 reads TGTGCCAGCAGTGTGGAGGGATTCTCTGGCTACACCTTC. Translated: CASSVEGFSGYTF.

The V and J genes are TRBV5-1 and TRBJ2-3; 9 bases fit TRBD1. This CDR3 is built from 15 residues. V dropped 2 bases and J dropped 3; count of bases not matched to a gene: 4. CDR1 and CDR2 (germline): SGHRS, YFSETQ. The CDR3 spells CASSLRDRDTDTQYF. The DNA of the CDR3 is TGCGCCAGCAGCTTACGGGACAGGGATACAGATACGCAGTATTTT.

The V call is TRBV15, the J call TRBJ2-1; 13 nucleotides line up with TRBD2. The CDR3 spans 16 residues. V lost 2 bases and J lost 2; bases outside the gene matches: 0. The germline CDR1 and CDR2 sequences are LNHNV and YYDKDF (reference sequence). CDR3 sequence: CATSRTSGRAYNEQFF. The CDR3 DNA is TGTGCCACCAGCAGAACTAGCGGGAGGGCCTACAATGAGCAGTTCTTC.

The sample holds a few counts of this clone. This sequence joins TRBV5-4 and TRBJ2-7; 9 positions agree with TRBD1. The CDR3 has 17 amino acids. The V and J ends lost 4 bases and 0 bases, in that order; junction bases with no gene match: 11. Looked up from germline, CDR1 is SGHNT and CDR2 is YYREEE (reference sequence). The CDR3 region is CASSVPYGDRASYEQYF. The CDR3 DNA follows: TGTGCCAGCAGCGTTCCGTATGGGGACAGGGCCTCCTACGAGCAGTACTTC.

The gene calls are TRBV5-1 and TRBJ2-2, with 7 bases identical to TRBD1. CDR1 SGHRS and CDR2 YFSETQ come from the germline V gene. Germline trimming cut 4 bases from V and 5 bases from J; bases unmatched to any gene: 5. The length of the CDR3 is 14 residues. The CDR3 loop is CASSNRGTTGELFF. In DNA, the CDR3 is TGCGCCAGCAGCAACAGGGGAACGACCGGGGAGCTGTTTTTT.

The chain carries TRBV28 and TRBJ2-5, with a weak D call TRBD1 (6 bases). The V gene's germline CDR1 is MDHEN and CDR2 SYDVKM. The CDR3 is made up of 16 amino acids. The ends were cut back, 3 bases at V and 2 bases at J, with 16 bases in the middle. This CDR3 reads CASSLKTGEVQETQYF. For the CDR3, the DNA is TGTGCCAGCAGTTTGAAGACAGGAGAAGTACAAGAGACCCAGTACTTC.

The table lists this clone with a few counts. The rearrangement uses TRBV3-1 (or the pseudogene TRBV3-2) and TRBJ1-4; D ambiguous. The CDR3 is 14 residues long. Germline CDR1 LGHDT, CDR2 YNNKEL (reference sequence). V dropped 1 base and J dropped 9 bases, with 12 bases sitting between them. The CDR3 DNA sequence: TGTGCCAGCAGCCAAGTCTCGGGGAGTAAAAAACTGTTTTTT. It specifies CASSQVSGSKKLFF.

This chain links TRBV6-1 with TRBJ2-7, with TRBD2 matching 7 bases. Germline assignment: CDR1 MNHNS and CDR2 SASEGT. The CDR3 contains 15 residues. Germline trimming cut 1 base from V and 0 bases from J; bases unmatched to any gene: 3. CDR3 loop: CASSEGGGSSYEQYF. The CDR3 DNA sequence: TGTGCCAGCAGTGAAGGGGGGGGGAGCTCCTACGAGCAGTACTTC.

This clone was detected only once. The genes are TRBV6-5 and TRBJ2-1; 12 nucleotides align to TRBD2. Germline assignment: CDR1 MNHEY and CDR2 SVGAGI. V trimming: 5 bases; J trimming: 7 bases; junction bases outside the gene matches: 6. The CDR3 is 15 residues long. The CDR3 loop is CASSQTSGRWNEQFF. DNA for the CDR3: TGTGCCAGCAGTCAAACTAGCGGGAGGTGGAATGAGCAGTTCTTC.

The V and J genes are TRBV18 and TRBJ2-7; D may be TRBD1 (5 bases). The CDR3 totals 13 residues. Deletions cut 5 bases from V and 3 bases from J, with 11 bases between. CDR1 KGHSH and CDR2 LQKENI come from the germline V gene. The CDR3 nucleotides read TGTGCCAGCTCATCTGGACAAATCTACGAGCAGTACTTC. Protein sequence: CASSSGQIYEQYF.

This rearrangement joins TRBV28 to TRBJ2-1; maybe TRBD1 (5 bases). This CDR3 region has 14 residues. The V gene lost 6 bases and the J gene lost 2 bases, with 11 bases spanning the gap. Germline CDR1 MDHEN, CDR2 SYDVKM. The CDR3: CASRLDRTYNEQFF. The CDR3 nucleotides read TGTGCCAGCAGACTCGACAGAACCTACAATGAGCAGTTCTTC.

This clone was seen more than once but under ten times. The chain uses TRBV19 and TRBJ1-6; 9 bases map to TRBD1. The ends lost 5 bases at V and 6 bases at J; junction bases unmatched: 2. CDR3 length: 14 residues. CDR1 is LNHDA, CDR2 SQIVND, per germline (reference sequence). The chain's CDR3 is CASSQDRGNSPLHF. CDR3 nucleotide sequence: TGTGCCAGTAGTCAGGACAGGGGTAATTCACCCCTCCACTTT.

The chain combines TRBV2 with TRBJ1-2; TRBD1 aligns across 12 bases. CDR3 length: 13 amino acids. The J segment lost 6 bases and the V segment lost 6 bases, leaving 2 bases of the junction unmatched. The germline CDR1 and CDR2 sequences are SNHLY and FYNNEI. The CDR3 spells CASRGQGAHGYTF. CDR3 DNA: TGTGCCAGCAGGGGACAGGGGGCGCATGGCTACACCTTC.